A selection of T cell receptor beta chains follows, all from one sample in a study of blood T cell repertoires in COVID-19. The protocol was immunoSEQ multiplex PCR, while the TCRdb copy is restricted to in-frame clones and leaves out a portion. The sample has approximately 140,000 clones, over 80% seen once. Sequences were obtained from peripheral blood. The receptors come from a man of 80 years or more with acute or convalescent COVID-19. Each CDR3 is given with its conserved first and last residue. A D gene is named only where the DNA matches it firmly. Clone size is stated in some rows and not others, as once, few, many or a class when expanded.

cdr3_aa	cdr3_nt	v_call	j_call	clone_size	d_call
CAISDSTGPHTDTQYF	TGTGCCATCAGTGATTCTACAGGGCCTCACACAGATACGCAGTATTTT	TRBV10-3	TRBJ2-3	NA	NA
CASSVGLAGPLDTQYF	TGTGCCAGCAGCGTGGGACTAGCGGGGCCCCTGGATACGCAGTATTTT	TRBV6-2/TRBV6-3	TRBJ2-3	NA	TRBD2
CASNRQPGMNTEAFF	TGCGCCAGCAACAGACAGCCAGGGATGAACACTGAAGCTTTCTTT	TRBV5-1	TRBJ1-1	NA	NA
CASSSQGARGEKLFF	TGTGCCAGCAGTTCACAGGGGGCGCGGGGTGAAAAACTGTTTTTT	TRBV27	TRBJ1-4	NA	TRBD1
CASIRDRGQGTEAFF	TGTGCCAGTATTCGGGACAGGGGGCAAGGAACTGAAGCTTTCTTT	TRBV19	TRBJ1-1	many	TRBD1
CASSVALLAGVYTDTQYF	TGTGCCAGCAGCGTAGCCCTTTTAGCGGGAGTATACACAGATACGCAGTATTTT	TRBV9	TRBJ2-3	NA	TRBD2
CASSIEGAQNEQFF	TGTGCCAGTAGTATCGAAGGGGCCCAGAATGAGCAGTTCTTC	TRBV19	TRBJ2-1	few	NA
CASTQGSYGYTF	TGTGCCAGCACCCAGGGCAGCTATGGCTACACCTTC	TRBV6-5	TRBJ1-2	NA	NA
CASSPPTGVDTGELFF	TGTGCCAGCTCACCTCCGACAGGGGTCGACACCGGGGAGCTGTTTTTT	TRBV18	TRBJ2-2	NA	TRBD1
CASSPDGGFYEQYF	TGTGCCAGCTCACCAGACGGCGGGTTCTACGAGCAGTACTTC	TRBV18	TRBJ2-7	NA	NA
CASSLGTSGVVNTQYF	TGTGCCAGCAGTTTAGGGACTAGCGGGGTAGTGAATACGCAGTATTTT	TRBV27	TRBJ2-3	NA	TRBD2
CATSDTGPDYGYTF	TGTGCCACCAGTGATACAGGGCCAGACTATGGCTACACCTTC	TRBV24-1	TRBJ1-2	NA	NA
CASSQGTGISNEKLFF	TGCGCCAGCAGCCAAGGGACTGGCATTTCTAATGAAAAACTGTTTTTT	TRBV5-1	TRBJ1-4	NA	NA
CASSVGARYEQYF	TGTGCCAGTAGTGTGGGGGCGCGGTACGAGCAGTACTTC	TRBV19	TRBJ2-7	once	NA
CASSLGIYPGRPGELFF	TGTGCCAGCAGCCTCGGGATTTACCCAGGGAGGCCCGGGGAGCTGTTTTTT	TRBV3-1/TRBV3-2	TRBJ2-2	few	NA
CASSPWTSGITDTQYF	TGTGCCAGCAGCCCATGGACTAGCGGGATAACAGATACGCAGTATTTT	TRBV7-2	TRBJ2-3	NA	TRBD2
CASSVVSGTGELFF	TGTGCCAGCAGCGTAGTATCCGGTACCGGGGAGCTGTTTTTT	TRBV9	TRBJ2-2	few	NA
CASSPPRQGNQETQYF	TGTGCCAGCTCACCACCGAGGCAAGGAAACCAAGAGACCCAGTACTTC	TRBV18	TRBJ2-5	NA	NA
CASTRNGVNTEAFF	TGTGCCAGTACCCGCAACGGAGTGAACACTGAAGCTTTCTTT	TRBV19	TRBJ1-1	NA	NA
CASSASQGALTYNEQFF	TGTGCCAGTAGTGCCTCTCAGGGGGCCTTAACCTACAATGAGCAGTTCTTC	TRBV19	TRBJ2-1	NA	TRBD1
CASSPIDRDYGYTF	TGTGCCAGCTCACCAATCGACAGGGACTATGGCTACACCTTC	TRBV18	TRBJ1-2	NA	TRBD1
CASTSGGHTDTQYF	TGTGCCAGCACTAGCGGGGGACACACAGATACGCAGTATTTT	TRBV9	TRBJ2-3	once	TRBD2
CASATGVPGNTIYF	TGTGCCAGTGCGACAGGTGTACCTGGAAACACCATATATTTT	TRBV19	TRBJ1-3	once	NA
CATSDGTRGFGYNEQFF	TGTGCCACCAGTGACGGCACTCGCGGCTTTGGATACAATGAGCAGTTCTTC	TRBV24-1	TRBJ2-1	NA	NA
CASRGQGRSNQPQHF	TGTGCCAGCAGGGGACAGGGTCGGAGCAATCAGCCCCAGCATTTT	TRBV6-5	TRBJ1-5	NA	TRBD1
CASSARPLGTQYF	TGTGCCAGCAGCGCTCGCCCACTAGGAACCCAGTACTTC	TRBV7-2	TRBJ2-5	NA	NA
CASSQVSGATEAFF	TGTGCCAGCAGCCAGGTATCAGGGGCCACTGAAGCTTTCTTT	TRBV14	TRBJ1-1	NA	NA
CASSSLAGGVGNEQFF	TGTGCCAGCAGTTCTTTAGCGGGGGGCGTAGGCAATGAGCAGTTCTTC	TRBV6-2/TRBV6-3	TRBJ2-1	NA	TRBD2
CASSVAGRGQETQYF	TGTGCCAGCAGCGTAGCGGGCAGGGGACAAGAGACCCAGTACTTC	TRBV9	TRBJ2-5	few	NA
CATSIGPNYGYTF	TGTGCCACCAGTATTGGCCCAAACTATGGCTACACCTTC	TRBV24-1	TRBJ1-2	once	NA
CASSRLNYEQYF	TGTGCCAGCAGCCGACTCAACTACGAGCAGTACTTC	TRBV28	TRBJ2-7	NA	NA
CASSLPTGIGYTF	TGTGCCAGCAGCTTGCCGACAGGGATCGGCTACACCTTC	TRBV5-4	TRBJ1-2	NA	TRBD1
CASSDSRPGQGARGETQYF	TGTGCCAGCAGTGACTCCCGCCCCGGACAGGGGGCGAGGGGCGAGACCCAGTACTTC	TRBV6-4	TRBJ2-5	NA	TRBD1
CASSVARSGGADTQYF	TGTGCCAGCAGCGTAGCTCGTAGCGGGGGGGCTGATACGCAGTATTTT	TRBV9	TRBJ2-3	NA	TRBD2
CASSRLDSYGYTF	TGTGCCAGTTCTAGACTGGACAGCTATGGCTACACCTTC	TRBV27	TRBJ1-2	NA	NA
CASSETTGGPYEQYF	TGTGCCAGTAGTGAAACGACAGGGGGGCCCTACGAGCAGTACTTC	TRBV19	TRBJ2-7	NA	TRBD1
CASRLKGFATDTQYF	TGTGCCAGTAGGCTCAAGGGGTTCGCAACAGATACGCAGTATTTT	TRBV19	TRBJ2-3	NA	NA